Presented here are 16 T cell receptor beta chains from one specimen sequenced in a study of T cells in Graves' hyperthyroidism and ophthalmopathy. Using RNA transcripts as the source, TCR beta CDR3 regions were amplified. The study used the HTBI primer set for a first-round RT-PCR of the TCR CDR3. MiXCR, run by TCRdb on the multiplex PCR reads, gives a single entry per CDR3 protein. This repertoire shows about 360,000 distinct CDR3 sequences, 13% found once; its top ten account for less than 10%. The source material was blood. The receptor set was obtained from a young woman with Graves' hyperthyroidism.

This clonotype has at least ten counts. This chain uses TRBV19 with TRBJ2-1, with a weak D call TRBD2 (6 bases). The CDR3 contains 16 residues. Trimming removed 5 bases from V and 9 bases from J, with 23 bases in between. The germline gives CDR1 LNHDA, CDR2 SQIVND (reference sequence). The CDR3 sequence: CASSWRAVGRVAEQFF. CDR3 nucleotide sequence: TGTGCCAGTAGTTGGAGGGCAGTTGGAAGGGTGGCTGAGCAGTTCTTC.

This clonotype was counted ten times or more. This chain links TRBV5-6 with TRBJ2-7, with TRBD2 as a possible D gene (6 bases). V lost 4 bases and J lost 3, with 11 bases in between. CDR1 and CDR2 (germline): SGHDT, YYEEEE. The length of the CDR3 is 13 residues. CDR3: CASSPGLNYEQYF. CDR3 DNA: TGTGCCAGCAGCCCTGGACTAAACTACGAGCAGTACTTC.

This clonotype was counted only a few times. The chain carries TRBV5-1 and TRBJ2-2, with no clear D. The germline V gene encodes CDR1 SGHRS and CDR2 YFSETQ. This CDR3 is built from 15 residues. V was shortened by 0 bases and J by 5 bases, with 11 bases between the two germline ends. This CDR3 is CASSLAQERTGELFF. CDR3 nucleotides: TGCGCCAGCAGCTTGGCCCAGGAGAGGACCGGGGAGCTGTTTTTT. Full variable domain (outside the CDR3, taken from reference TRBV5-1 and TRBJ2-2): KAGVTQTPRYLIKTRGQQVTLSCSPISGHRSVSWYQQTPGQGLQFLFEYFSETQRNKGNFPGRFSGRQFSNSRSEMNVSTLELGDSALYLCASSLAQERTGELFFGEGSRLTVL.

This clonotype was picked up many times. The chain carries TRBV7-2 and TRBJ1-1; D gene ambiguous. Trimming took 5 bases from V and 4 from J, leaving 20 bases between them. Germline V gene lookup returns CDR1 SGHTA and CDR2 FQGNSA. This CDR3 spans 16 amino acids. The CDR3 loop reads CASSPWDLGAFTEAFF. The CDR3, as DNA: TGTGCCAGCAGCCCCTGGGATCTGGGCGCGTTCACTGAAGCTTTCTTT.

This clonotype showed up many times. The J gene is TRBJ1-2, the V gene TRBV2, with D unclear. Germline V gene sequence: CDR1 SNHLY, CDR2 FYNNEI. V dropped 6 bases and J dropped 2 bases, with 1 base sitting between them. The CDR3 has 10 residues. The CDR3 loop reads CASRNYGYTF. CDR3 nucleotides: TGTGCCAGCAGGAACTATGGCTACACCTTC.

This clonotype was picked up many times. The chain combines TRBV19 with TRBJ2-1; 8 bases map to TRBD1. The CDR3 runs 15 residues. Germline lookup yields CDR1 LNHDA and CDR2 SQIVND (reference sequence). Unmatched junction bases numbered 7, after V lost 8 bases and J lost 1 base. Here the CDR3 DNA reads TGTGCCAGTTCTTGGGACAGGTCATCCTACAATGAGCAGTTCTTC. Translated, it gives CASSWDRSSYNEQFF.

This clonotype was seen ten or more times. V is TRBV3-1 and J is TRBJ2-2; D is unclear. With 0 bases removed from V and 5 bases from J, the gap between germline ends came to 4 bases. Per germline, CDR1 LGHDT and CDR2 YNNKEL (reference sequence). The CDR3 runs to 13 residues. The CDR3 DNA reads TGTGCCAGCAGCCAAGATTGGACCGGGGAGCTGTTTTTT. Translation: CASSQDWTGELFF. Full variable domain (rest looked up from reference TRBV3-1 and TRBJ2-2): DTAVSQTPKYLVTQMGNDKSIKCEQNLGHDTMYWYKQDSKKFLKIMFSYNNKELIINETVPNRFSPKSPDKAHLNLHINSLELGDSAVYFCASSQDWTGELFFGEGSRLTVL.

This sequence joins TRBV10-3 and TRBJ2-7, with D perhaps matching TRBD1 or TRBD2 (5 bases each). CDR1 is ENHRY, CDR2 SYGVKD, per germline. Trimming left V 7 bases short and J 7 bases short, with 14 bases between. CDR3 length equals 12 residues. CDR3 protein: CAIMGVSGEQYF. The CDR3 DNA sequence: TGTGCCATCATGGGGGTTTCGGGGGAGCAGTACTTC.

This clonotype showed up many times. This chain uses TRBV20-1 with TRBJ2-2; 8 positions agree with TRBD2. This CDR3 region has 16 residues. The germline V gene has CDR1 DFQATT and CDR2 SNEGSKA (reference sequence). V shed 0 bases, J shed 2 bases, and the junction held 5 bases outside the gene matches. The chain's CDR3 is CSARDLTSGNTGELFF. CDR3 DNA sequence: TGCAGTGCTAGAGATCTAACTAGCGGTAACACCGGGGAGCTGTTTTTT.

This clonotype was found many times. The chain has TRBV28 and TRBJ1-5; 8 bases are a match to TRBD1. CDR1 and CDR2 (germline): MDHEN, SYDVKM. V dropped 5 bases and J dropped 5; count of bases not matched to a gene: 8. The CDR3 length is 15 residues. CDR3 nucleotides: TGTGCCAGCAGTCTTAAGACAGGGGAATATCAGCCCCAGCATTTT. It yields the protein CASSLKTGEYQPQHF.

At least ten counts were recorded for this clonotype. The chain joins TRBV7-8 to TRBJ2-5; D not resolved. Trimming pared 6 bases from V and 4 bases from J, leaving 3 bases between. Looked up from germline, CDR1 is SGHVS and CDR2 is FQNEAQ. The CDR3 consists of 10 residues. In DNA form, the CDR3 reads TGTGCCAGCAGGAGAGAGACCCAGTACTTC. This translates into CASRRETQYF. Supplemented by reference TRBV7-8 and TRBJ2-5, the full variable domain reads GAGVSQSPRYKVAKRGQDVALRCDPISGHVSLFWYQQALGQGPEFLTYFQNEAQLDKSGLPSDRFFAERPEGSVSTLKIQRTQQEDSAVYLCASRRETQYFGPGTRLLVL.

The sample holds many counts of this clonotype. The chain employs TRBV6-1 and TRBJ2-7; D remains ambiguous. This CDR3 has 15 residues. Germline CDR1 reads MNHNS; CDR2 reads SASEGT. Trimming took 1 base from V and 3 from J, leaving 13 bases between them. The CDR3 DNA sequence: TGTGCCAGCAGTGAAGGTCGGGTTTACAACTACGAGCAGTACTTC. Translated, it gives CASSEGRVYNYEQYF.

The genes are TRBV28 and TRBJ2-5; 13 positions match TRBD2. The CDR3 is made up of 17 amino acids. Germline V lookup: CDR1 MDHEN, CDR2 SYDVKM. The J segment lost 5 bases and the V segment lost 3 bases, leaving 9 bases of the junction unmatched. The CDR3, as DNA: TGTGCCAGCAGTTTTGGGACGACTAGCGGGGGGACGGAGACCCAGTACTTC. It encodes CASSFGTTSGGTETQYF.

In this sample, this clonotype turned up many times. This rearrangement joins TRBV12-3 or TRBV12-4 to TRBJ1-4; 8 positions match TRBD1. V trimming: 6 bases; J trimming: 7 bases; junction bases outside the gene matches: 7. The length of the CDR3 is 14 residues. The CDR3 sequence is CASRPGQVPEKLFF. DNA for the CDR3: TGTGCCAGCAGACCGGGACAGGTCCCTGAAAAACTGTTTTTT.

This clonotype was picked up many times. CDR3 sequence (DNA): TGTGCCAGCAGTGCGGAACCTAACTATGGCTACACCTTC. Amino acid sequence: CASSAEPNYGYTF. This rearrangement joins TRBV2 to TRBJ1-2; D is ambiguous. V was cut by 4 bases and J by 0 bases, with 6 bases left in between. The CDR3 covers 13 residues. Germline loops: CDR1 SNHLY, CDR2 FYNNEI.

This clonotype was counted many times. The CDR3 nucleotides read TGTGCCAGCAGTCCGGTACAGGGCCTAGGGTATGAGCAGTTCTTC. Translation gives CASSPVQGLGYEQFF. The chain joins TRBV6-1 to TRBJ2-1; D possibly corresponds to TRBD1 (6 bases). V was clipped by 5 bases and J by 8 bases, with 19 bases between them. CDR3 length equals 15 residues. CDR1 MNHNS and CDR2 SASEGT come from the germline V gene.